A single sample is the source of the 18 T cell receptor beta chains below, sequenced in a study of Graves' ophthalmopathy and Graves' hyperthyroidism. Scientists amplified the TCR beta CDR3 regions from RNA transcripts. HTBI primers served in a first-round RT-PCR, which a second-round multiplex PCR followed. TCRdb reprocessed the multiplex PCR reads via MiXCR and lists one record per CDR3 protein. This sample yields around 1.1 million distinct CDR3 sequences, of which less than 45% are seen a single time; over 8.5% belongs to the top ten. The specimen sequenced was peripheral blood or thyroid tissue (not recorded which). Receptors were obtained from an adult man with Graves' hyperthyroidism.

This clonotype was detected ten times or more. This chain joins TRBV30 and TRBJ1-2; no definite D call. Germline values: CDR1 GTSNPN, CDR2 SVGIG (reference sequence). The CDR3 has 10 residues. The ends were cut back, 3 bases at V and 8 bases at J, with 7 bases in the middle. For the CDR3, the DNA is TGTGCCTGGAGGGAGGACGGCTACACCTTC. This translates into CAWREDGYTF.

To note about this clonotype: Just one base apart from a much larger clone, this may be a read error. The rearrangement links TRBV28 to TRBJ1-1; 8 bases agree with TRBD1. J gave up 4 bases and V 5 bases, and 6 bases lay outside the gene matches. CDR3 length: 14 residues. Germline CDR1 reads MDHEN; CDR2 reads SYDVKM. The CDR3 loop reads CASSPDRGITEAFF. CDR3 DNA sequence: TGTGCCAGCAGTCCCGACAGGGGTATCACTGAAGCTTTCTTT.

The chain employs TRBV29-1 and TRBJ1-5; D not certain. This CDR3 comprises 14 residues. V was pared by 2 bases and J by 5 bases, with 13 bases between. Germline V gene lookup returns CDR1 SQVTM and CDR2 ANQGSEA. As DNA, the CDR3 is TGCAGCGTTGAAACTAGGGAGTCGGATCAGCCCCAGCATTTT. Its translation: CSVETRESDQPQHF.

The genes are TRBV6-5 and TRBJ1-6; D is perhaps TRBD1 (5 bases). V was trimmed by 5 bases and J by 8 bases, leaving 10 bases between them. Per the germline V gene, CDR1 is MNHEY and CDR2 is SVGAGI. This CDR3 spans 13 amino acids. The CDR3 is CASSRDLHSPLHF. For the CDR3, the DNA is TGTGCCAGCAGTCGGGACTTACATTCACCCCTCCACTTT.

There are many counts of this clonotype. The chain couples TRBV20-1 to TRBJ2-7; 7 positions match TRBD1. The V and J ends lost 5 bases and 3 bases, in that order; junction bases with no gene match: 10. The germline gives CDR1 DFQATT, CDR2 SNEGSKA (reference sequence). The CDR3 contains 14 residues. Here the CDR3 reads CSAPAGTEGYEQYF. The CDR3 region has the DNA TGCAGTGCTCCTGCCGGGACAGAAGGCTACGAGCAGTACTTC.

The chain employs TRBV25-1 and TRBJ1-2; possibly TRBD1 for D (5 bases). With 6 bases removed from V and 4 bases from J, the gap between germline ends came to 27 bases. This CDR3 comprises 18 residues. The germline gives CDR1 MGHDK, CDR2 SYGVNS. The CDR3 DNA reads TGTGCCAGCAGCCGAGTAAGGTTAAGGGACCGACGAACCTATGGCTACACCTTC. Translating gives CASSRVRLRDRRTYGYTF.

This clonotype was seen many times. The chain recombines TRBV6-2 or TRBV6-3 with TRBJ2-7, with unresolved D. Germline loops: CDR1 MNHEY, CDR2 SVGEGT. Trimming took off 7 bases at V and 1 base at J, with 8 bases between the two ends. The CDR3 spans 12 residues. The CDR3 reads CASIKGSYEQYF. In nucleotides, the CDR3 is TGTGCCAGCATCAAGGGATCCTACGAGCAGTACTTC.

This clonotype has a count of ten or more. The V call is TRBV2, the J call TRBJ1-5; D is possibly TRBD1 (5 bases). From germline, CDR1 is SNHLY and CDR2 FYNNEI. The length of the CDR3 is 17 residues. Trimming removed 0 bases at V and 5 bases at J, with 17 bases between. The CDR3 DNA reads TGTGCCAGCAGTGAAGCGGGGGGGATTTTCAGCTATCAGCCCCAGCATTTT. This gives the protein CASSEAGGIFSYQPQHF.

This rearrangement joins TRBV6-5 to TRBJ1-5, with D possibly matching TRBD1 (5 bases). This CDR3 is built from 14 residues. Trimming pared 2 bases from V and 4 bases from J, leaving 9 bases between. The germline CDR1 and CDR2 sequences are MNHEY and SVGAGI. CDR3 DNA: TGTGCCAGCAGTTACGGGGGGATGAATCAGCCCCAGCATTTT. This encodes CASSYGGMNQPQHF.

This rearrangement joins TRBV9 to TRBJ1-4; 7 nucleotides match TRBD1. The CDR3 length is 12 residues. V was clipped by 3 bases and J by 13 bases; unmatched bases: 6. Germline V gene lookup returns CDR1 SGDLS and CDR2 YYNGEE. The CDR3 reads CASSAKGAGLFF. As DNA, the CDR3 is TGTGCCAGCAGCGCTAAGGGGGCGGGACTGTTTTTT.

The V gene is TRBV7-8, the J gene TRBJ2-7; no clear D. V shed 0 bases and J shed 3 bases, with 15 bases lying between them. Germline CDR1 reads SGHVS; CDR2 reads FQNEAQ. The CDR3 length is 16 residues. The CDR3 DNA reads TGTGCCAGCAGCTTAGCCGGCATGGGTCCCTTCTACGAGCAGTACTTC. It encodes CASSLAGMGPFYEQYF.

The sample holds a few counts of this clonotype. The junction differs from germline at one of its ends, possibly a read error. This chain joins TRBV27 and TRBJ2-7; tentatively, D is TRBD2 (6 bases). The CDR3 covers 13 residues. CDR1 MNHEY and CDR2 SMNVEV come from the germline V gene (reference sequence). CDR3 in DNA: TGTGCCAGCAGTTCGGGACTGGCCTACGAGCGGTACTTC. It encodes CASSSGLAYERYF.

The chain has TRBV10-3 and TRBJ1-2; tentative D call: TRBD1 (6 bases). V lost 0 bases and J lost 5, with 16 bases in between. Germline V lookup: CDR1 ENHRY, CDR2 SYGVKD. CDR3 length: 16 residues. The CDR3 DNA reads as TGTGCCATCAGTGAGTCGAGGTCAGTGACAGGTTATGGCTACACCTTC. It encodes CAISESRSVTGYGYTF.

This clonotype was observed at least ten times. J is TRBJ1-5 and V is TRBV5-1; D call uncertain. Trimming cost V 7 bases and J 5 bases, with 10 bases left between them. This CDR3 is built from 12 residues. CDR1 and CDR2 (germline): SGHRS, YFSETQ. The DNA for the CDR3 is TGCGCCAGCTTAGCCCCCCATCAGCCCCAGCATTTT. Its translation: CASLAPHQPQHF.

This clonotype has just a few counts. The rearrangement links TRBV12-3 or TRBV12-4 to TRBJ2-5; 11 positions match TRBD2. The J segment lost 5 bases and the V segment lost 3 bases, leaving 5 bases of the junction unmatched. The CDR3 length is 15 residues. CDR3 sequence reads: CASSFSGRAVETQYF. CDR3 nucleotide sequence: TGTGCCAGCAGTTTTAGCGGGAGGGCCGTGGAGACCCAGTACTTC.

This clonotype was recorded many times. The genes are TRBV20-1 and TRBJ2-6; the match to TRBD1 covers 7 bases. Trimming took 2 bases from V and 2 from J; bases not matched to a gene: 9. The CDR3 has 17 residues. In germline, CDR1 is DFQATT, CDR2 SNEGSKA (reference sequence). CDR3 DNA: TGCAGTGCTAGATTTGGACCCGACAGGGCTGGGGCCAACGTCCTGACTTTC. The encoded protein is CSARFGPDRAGANVLTF.

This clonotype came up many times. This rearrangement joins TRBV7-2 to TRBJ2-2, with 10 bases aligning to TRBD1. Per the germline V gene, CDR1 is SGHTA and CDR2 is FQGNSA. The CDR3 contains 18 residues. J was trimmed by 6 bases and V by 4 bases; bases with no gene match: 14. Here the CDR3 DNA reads TGTGCCAGCAGCTCCCTGACAGGGGGCGCGAGTAGTTCCGGGGAGCTGTTTTTT. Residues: CASSSLTGGASSSGELFF.

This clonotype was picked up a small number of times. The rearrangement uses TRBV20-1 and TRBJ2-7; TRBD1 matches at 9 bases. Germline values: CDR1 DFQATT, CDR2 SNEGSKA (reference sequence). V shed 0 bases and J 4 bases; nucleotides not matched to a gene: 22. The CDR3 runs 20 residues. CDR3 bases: TGCAGTGCTAGAGATCTCAGGGGGCAAACAGGGGGCGTAGGGTGGTACGAGCAGTACTTC. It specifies CSARDLRGQTGGVGWYEQYF.